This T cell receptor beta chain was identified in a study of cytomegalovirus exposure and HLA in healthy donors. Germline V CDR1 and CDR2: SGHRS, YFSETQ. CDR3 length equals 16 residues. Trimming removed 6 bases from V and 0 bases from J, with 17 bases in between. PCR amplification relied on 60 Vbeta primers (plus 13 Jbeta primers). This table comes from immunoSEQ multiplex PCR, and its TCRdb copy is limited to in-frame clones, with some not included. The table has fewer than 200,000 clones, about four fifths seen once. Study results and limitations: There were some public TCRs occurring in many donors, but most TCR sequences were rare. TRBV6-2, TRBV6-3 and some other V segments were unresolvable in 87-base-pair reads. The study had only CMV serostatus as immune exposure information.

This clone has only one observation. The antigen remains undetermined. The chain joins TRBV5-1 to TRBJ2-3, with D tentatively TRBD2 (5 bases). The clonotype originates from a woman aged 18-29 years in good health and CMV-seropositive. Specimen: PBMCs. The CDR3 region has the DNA TGCGCCAGCAACCCCGGACTTCACCCTAGCACAGATACGCAGTATTTT. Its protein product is CASNPGLHPSTDTQYF.